This T cell receptor (beta chain) was sequenced in a study of blood T cell repertoires in COVID-19. About the research overall: T cells, B-cell-depleted T cells, or PBMCs provided the cDNA or gDNA that served as material.

Original data processing: Nucleated cell number was recorded as an estimate derived from reference gene primer amplification. TCRdb keeps only in-frame clones here, not all; method: immunoSEQ multiplex PCR. The DNA was the basis for D and trimming; V, J and clone size are from that table. Here the sample spans some 300,000 clones, roughly 90% being singletons. Recovered Cohort 3 donors showed two negative PCRs, clearance, or symptom resolution. CDR1 and CDR2 from the germline V gene are SGHTA and FQGNSA. The CDR3 is made up of 14 amino acids. Trimming pared 1 base from V and 2 bases from J, leaving 5 bases between.

Sequencing used PBMCs or T cells enriched from blood (not recorded which). This chain joins TRBV7-2 and TRBJ2-2; D not resolved. This sequence was found in a woman in her 30s who had recovered from COVID-19. The CDR3 region has the DNA TGTGCCAGCAGCTTAGATCCAAACACCGGGGAGCTGTTTTTT. Translating gives CASSLDPNTGELFF.